This record concerns one T cell receptor (beta chain) sequence. Its cognate antigen is unknown. The PCR was carried out with 60 Vbeta primers and 13 Jbeta primers. TCRdb keeps only in-frame clones here, not all; method: immunoSEQ multiplex PCR. The repertoire includes fewer than 140,000 clones, about three quarters of them detected once, and less than 0.95% sits in the top ten. This entry comes from a study of cytomegalovirus exposure and HLA in healthy donors. Regarding the study as a whole: Some V segments could not be told apart, so they were left out, TRBV6-2 and TRBV6-3 among them. The authors listed 164 TCR beta chains as cytomegalovirus-associated.

V shed 6 bases and J shed 9 bases, with 21 bases lying between them. CDR1 is SQVTM, CDR2 ANQGSEA, per germline. CDR3 size: 14 residues. The genes are TRBV29-1 and TRBJ2-1, with D maybe TRBD2 (7 bases). The sequencing input was PBMCs. The source is a boy under 18 in good health and CMV-seronegative. CDR3 DNA sequence: TGCAGCGTCGGAGGGGGGGCGGAGTGGGTTGAGCAGTTCTTC. Encoded protein: CSVGGGAEWVEQFF.